Listed below are T cell receptor beta chains from one sample, sequenced in a study of blood T cell repertoires in COVID-19. The repertoire was sequenced with immunoSEQ multiplex PCR; TCRdb's copy has only in-frame clones and lacks some. The sample holds tens of thousands of clones, more than 75% seen once. Sequenced input: peripheral blood. The receptor source for this set is a woman aged 55 to 70 with COVID-19, enrolled during active disease. Each CDR3 is given with its conserved first and last residue. The order of the fields is clone size, V gene, D gene, CDR3 length, J gene, CDR3 DNA, CDR3 protein. D genes are given only for firm matches. Size is stated for part of the rows, as once, few or many counts, or as a class when the clone is expanded.

-,TRBV28,TRBD2,16,TRBJ2-5,TGTGCCAGCAGTTCCCCCCGGGGGGGCCCCCAAGAGACCCAGTACTTC,CASSSPRGGPQETQYF
-,TRBV9,-,13,TRBJ1-3,TGTGCCAGCAATACAGGTTCGGGAAACACCATATATTTT,CASNTGSGNTIYF
-,TRBV30,-,11,TRBJ1-1,TGTGCCTGGATGAGGGACACTGAAGCTTTCTTT,CAWMRDTEAFF
-,TRBV29-1,TRBD1,13,TRBJ2-7,TGCAGCGCTGGGGGGACAGGGCTTAGCGAGCAGTACTTC,CSAGGTGLSEQYF
-,TRBV2,-,14,TRBJ1-1,TGTGCCAGCGTTCAGGATTCAGGGGTTGGTGAAGCTTTCTTT,CASVQDSGVGEAFF
-,TRBV13,-,16,TRBJ1-2,TGTGCCAGCAGCTTAGGGGTAGGGACATCGGGCTATGGCTACACCTTC,CASSLGVGTSGYGYTF
-,TRBV10-3,TRBD2,13,TRBJ2-7,TGTGCCATCAGTGTGGCGGGAGGAGAAGAGCAGTACTTC,CAISVAGGEEQYF
few,TRBV19,-,14,TRBJ1-2,TGTGCCAGTAGTATAGCAGGGATTAACTATGGCTACACCTTC,CASSIAGINYGYTF
-,TRBV29-1,-,15,TRBJ2-5,TGCAGCGTGCAACCTCGACAGAACTTTCAGGAGACCCAGTACTTC,CSVQPRQNFQETQYF
-,TRBV19,-,13,TRBJ2-2,TGTGCCAGTAGTACGACAGTCACCGGGGAGCTGTTTTTT,CASSTTVTGELFF
-,TRBV27,TRBD2,15,TRBJ2-3,TGTGCCAGCAGTTTTCGGGCTAGCGGAACAGATACGCAGTATTTT,CASSFRASGTDTQYF
-,TRBV2,-,13,TRBJ1-6,TGTGCCAGCAGGGACACAACTAATTCACCCCTCCACTTT,CASRDTTNSPLHF
-,TRBV11-2,TRBD2,13,TRBJ2-1,TGTGCCAGCAGCCTTAAAGCGGGAAATGAGCAGTTCTTC,CASSLKAGNEQFF
-,TRBV10-3,TRBD1,13,TRBJ1-1,TGTGCCACGCGACAGGGGGCTGGCACTGAAGCTTTCTTT,CATRQGAGTEAFF
-,TRBV18,-,14,TRBJ1-1,TGTGCCAGCTCAAGACTAGACAGGAACACTGAAGCTTTCTTT,CASSRLDRNTEAFF
-,TRBV7-9,TRBD1,14,TRBJ1-3,TGTGCCAGCAGCTCGTCGACAGGGCAGGACACCATATATTTT,CASSSSTGQDTIYF
few,TRBV6-9,-,11,TRBJ1-4,TGTGCCAGCACTAATTGTGAAAAACTGTTTTTT,CASTNCEKLFF
-,TRBV9,-,16,TRBJ1-2,TGTGCCAGCAGCGCCGGCGTATTGGGACTCCCCGATGGCTACACCTTC,CASSAGVLGLPDGYTF
-,TRBV29-1,-,11,TRBJ1-2,TGCAGCGTTCAGGGAGGCTATGGCTACACCTTC,CSVQGGYGYTF
-,TRBV6-5,-,12,TRBJ2-2,TGTGCCAGCAGAGCGGTCCCCGGGGAGCTGTTTTTT,CASRAVPGELFF
-,TRBV2,-,15,TRBJ1-1,TGTGCCAGCAGTGAACTTGGCAGGGGAAACACTGAAGCTTTCTTT,CASSELGRGNTEAFF
-,TRBV11-2,-,14,TRBJ1-2,TGTGCCAGCAGCTTAGCCCCGGGGATCTATGGCTACACCTTC,CASSLAPGIYGYTF
-,TRBV5-6,TRBD1,17,TRBJ1-4,TGTGCCAGCAGCTTGCGAACAGGGGGCTTATCTAATGAAAAACTGTTTTTT,CASSLRTGGLSNEKLFF